This is a list of T cell receptor beta chains from one sample in a study of identical twins. TCRdb reprocessed the 5' RACE reads with MiXCR, giving one entry per CDR3 protein. The table has hundreds of thousands of distinct CDR3 sequences, 8.6% seen once. These sequences were also reported in another study, on yellow fever vaccine responses in identical twins.

Sequencing was done on a sample of PBMCs. The receptors derive from a woman aged 18-35 years in good health. Each CDR3 is given without its conserved first and last residue.

v_call,j_call,cdr3_aa
TRBV10-3,TRBJ2-1,AISESLANAYNEQF
TRBV29-1,TRBJ2-5,SGRDSAQETQY
TRBV5-1,TRBJ2-2,ASSSGETNTGELF
TRBV27,TRBJ2-7,ASRSAAHEQY
TRBV27,TRBJ2-7,ASSLRQGRYEQY
TRBV3-1,TRBJ2-2,ASGDRGPNTGELF
TRBV6-5,TRBJ2-4,ASSYSRQGKNIQY
TRBV20-1,TRBJ1-2,SAQTGGWGYT
TRBV28,TRBJ2-5,ASSTGRSYQETQY
TRBV18,TRBJ2-1,ASAQGHPYNEQF
TRBV28,TRBJ2-1,ASSDRVDNEQF
TRBV14,TRBJ2-5,ASSQAAIQETQY
TRBV7-3,TRBJ2-3,ASSFTTIGTDTQY
TRBV7-9,TRBJ2-7,ASSLAPDRGGQGQY
TRBV5-6,TRBJ2-5,ASSTPVGGLETQY
TRBV27,TRBJ1-1,ASSYRQALNTEAF
TRBV7-9,TRBJ2-7,ASSLDVSREQY
TRBV25-1,TRBJ1-5,ASSESGGNQPQH
TRBV27,TRBJ2-7,ATRWAGGPYEQY
TRBV9,TRBJ2-1,ASSPRDRVSYNEQF
TRBV4-1,TRBJ2-5,ASSQEGPASGVETQY
TRBV5-1,TRBJ2-2,ASSFAGGATGELF
TRBV10-3,TRBJ2-3,AISDVGATDTQY
TRBV6-5,TRBJ1-1,ASSYDTGGLEAF
TRBV15,TRBJ2-3,ATSPLGDTWPDTQY
TRBV25-1,TRBJ2-1,ASSEYSFPEGNEQF
TRBV7-7,TRBJ2-1,ASSRTAGSSYNEQF
TRBV12-3/TRBV12-4,TRBJ1-6,ASRDQGGLGSPLH
TRBV6-2/TRBV6-3,TRBJ2-3,ASSPDGLAGRDTQY
TRBV29-1,TRBJ2-5,SSTTGGGETQY
TRBV3-1,TRBJ2-5,ASSHPEVQETQY
TRBV7-6,TRBJ2-7,ASSTQDRGDYEQY